The T cell receptor beta chain under discussion was sequenced for a study of cytomegalovirus exposure and HLA in healthy donors. Regarding this clone: The antigen is not known.

Study outcomes and limitations: Presence/absence analysis assumed near-uniform sequencing depth across donors. Sequencing likely generated an artifact that appeared as a cluster of highly shared sequence variants. A classifier reportedly called cytomegalovirus status with high sensitivity and specificity.

Amplification used 60 Vbeta primers and 13 Jbeta primers. Generated by immunoSEQ multiplex PCR, the TCRdb table keeps only in-frame clones and is missing some. Among some 200,000 clones, 81% were seen once, and the ten largest hold 3% to 4.5%. Losses at the gene ends were 1 base for V and 4 bases for J; bases not matched to a gene: 5. Germline CDR1 MNHEY, CDR2 SMNVEV (reference sequence). The CDR3 loop spans 16 amino acids. What was sequenced was PBMCs. The chain links TRBV27 to TRBJ2-2; 8 bases fit TRBD1. This receptor was taken from a man between 50 and 59 years old in good health and CMV-seronegative. The CDR3 loop is CASSLYWQGATGELFF. Here the CDR3 DNA reads TGTGCCAGCAGTTTATACTGGCAGGGGGCCACCGGGGAGCTGTTTTTT.